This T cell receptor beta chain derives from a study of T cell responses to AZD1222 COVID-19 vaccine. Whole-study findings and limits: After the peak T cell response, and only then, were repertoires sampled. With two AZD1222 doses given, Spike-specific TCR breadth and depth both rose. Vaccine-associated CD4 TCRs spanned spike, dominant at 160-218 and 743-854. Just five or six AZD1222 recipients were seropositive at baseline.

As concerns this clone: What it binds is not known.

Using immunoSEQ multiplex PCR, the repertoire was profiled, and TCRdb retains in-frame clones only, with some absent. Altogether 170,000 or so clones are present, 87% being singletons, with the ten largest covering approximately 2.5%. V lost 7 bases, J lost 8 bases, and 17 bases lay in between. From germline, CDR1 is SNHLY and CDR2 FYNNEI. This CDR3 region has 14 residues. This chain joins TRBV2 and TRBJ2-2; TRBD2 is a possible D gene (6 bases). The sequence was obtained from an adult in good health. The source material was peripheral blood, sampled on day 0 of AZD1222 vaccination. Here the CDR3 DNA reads TGTGCCAGCAATCTGTTCCGGGAGATGGGGGAGCTGTTTTTT. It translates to CASNLFREMGELFF.